This TCR beta chain came from a study of shared clonotypes between healthy human individuals. Turning to the study itself: Donors, aged 18 to 49, were a couple of women and three men.

CD45RA-negative memory and CD45RA+ naive subsets were split from the CD4+ cells. The trim removed 5 bases at V and 14 bases at J, leaving 13 bases unmatched. Germline assignment: CDR1 SGHTA and CDR2 FQGNSA. This CDR3 spans 13 amino acids. Assay used: immunoSEQ multiplex PCR; TCRdb lists only in-frame clones, some missing. The data hold over a million clones, with 75% observed a single time. Sample: memory CD4+ T cells sorted from blood. The subset: CD45RA-negative fraction. V gene TRBV7-2 combines with J gene TRBJ1-2, with 8 nucleotides matching TRBD1. The receptor was derived from a young man in good health. In nucleotides, the CDR3 is TGTGCCAGCAGCGCCCGACAGGGGAGGAAGTCTACCTTC. Amino acid sequence: CASSARQGRKSTF.